This TCR beta chain was sequenced in a study of blood T cells in healthy people across ages. Study results and limitations: A roughly linear fall in TCR beta diversity per million T cells was seen with increasing age. In these data, TCR beta diversity tracked strongly with naive T cell percentage.

This clonotype appeared a few times. The antigen remains undetermined. V was clipped by 1 base and J by 2 bases, with 9 bases between them. The CDR3 has 14 amino acids. Germline V CDR1 and CDR2: LGHDT, YNNKEL (reference sequence). With a J-beta primer mix and a sample-barcoded 5' primer, a second PCR ran 7 to 11 cycles. Template switching added a 12-random-nucleotide identifier to every cDNA molecule. TCRdb used MiXCR to reprocess the 5' RACE reads, holding one entry per CDR3 protein. The top ten clones hold less than 15% of a sample with about 670,000 distinct CDR3 sequences, approximately 52% of them seen once. The study isolated at least 7 million PBMCs from each sample.

The rearrangement links TRBV3-1 to TRBJ2-7; D is unclear. Input material: blood. The sequence came from a woman older than 75 in good health. CDR3 bases: TGTGCCAGCAGCCAAGGGCCGTTTCCCTACGAGCAGTACTTC. It codes for CASSQGPFPYEQYF.